These 3 T cell receptor beta chains were sequenced from one sample in a study of blood T cells in healthy people across ages. The authors ran a second PCR of roughly 6 to 12 cycles using a sample-barcoded 5' primer and a J-beta primer mix. TCRdb re-called the 5' RACE reads with MiXCR, one entry per CDR3 protein. Of more than 800,000 distinct CDR3 sequences in the sample, 35% to 50% were seen once. Sequencing was done on a sample of blood. These receptor sequences come from a woman in her fifties or sixties in good health.

CDR3 bases: TGTGCCAGCATGACAGAGAACACCGGGGAGCTGTTTTTT. It is translated as CASMTENTGELFF. The genes are TRBV27 and TRBJ2-2; a possible D gene is TRBD1 (5 bases). The CDR3 length is 13 residues. CDR1 and CDR2 (germline): MNHEY, SMNVEV (reference sequence). Trimming took off 7 bases at V and 1 base at J, with 7 bases between the two ends.

The table lists this clonotype with a count of one. The rearrangement links TRBV2 to TRBJ1-5; D perhaps matches TRBD1 (5 bases). Per germline, CDR1 SNHLY and CDR2 FYNNEI. The V end was cut by 7 bases, the J end by 4 bases, with 11 bases between. CDR3 length equals 13 residues. CDR3 DNA: TGTGCCAGCAACGGCGGGGGAAATCAGCCCCAGCATTTT. The encoded protein is CASNGGGNQPQHF.

The V call is TRBV15, the J call TRBJ1-2, with D hard to call. This CDR3 spans 11 amino acids. The germline V gene encodes CDR1 LNHNV and CDR2 YYDKDF (reference sequence). Trimming shortened V by 3 bases and J by 3 bases, and 2 bases separated the two germline ends. CDR3 loop: CATSRDYGYTF. DNA for the CDR3: TGTGCCACCAGCAGGGACTATGGCTACACCTTC.